These 15 T cell receptor beta chains originate from one sample sequenced in a study of CD8 T cells in Susac syndrome. The RNA input was about 0.45 to 1 ug, and it was reverse transcribed with random hexamers. In TCRdb, the immunoSEQ multiplex PCR reads were re-called with MiXCR into one record per CDR3 protein. The sample holds hundreds of thousands of distinct CDR3 sequences; around 93% are singletons and the top ten take 0.07% to 0.09%. What was sequenced was CD4+ T cells from PBMCs. Receptor source: a human donor with multiple sclerosis.

The chain recombines TRBV19 with TRBJ1-5; maybe TRBD1 (5 bases). CDR3 size: 15 residues. The germline CDR1 and CDR2 sequences are LNHDA and SQIVND (reference sequence). Trimming removed 5 bases at V and 1 base at J, with 12 bases between. CDR3 DNA sequence: TGTGCCAGTAGTTCGTGGGGGGGGAGCAATCAGCCCCAGCATTTT. The encoded protein is CASSSWGGSNQPQHF.

The chain carries TRBV3-1 and TRBJ2-7, with unresolved D. V lost 4 bases and J 3 bases, leaving 10 bases between the germline ends. The germline CDR1 and CDR2 sequences are LGHDT and YNNKEL (reference sequence). This CDR3 has 13 residues. The DNA for the CDR3 is TGTGCCAGCAGCCCCCTTTGGGGCTACGAGCAGTACTTC. Translation: CASSPLWGYEQYF.

The rearrangement uses TRBV18 and TRBJ2-5; D is undetermined. V was clipped by 3 bases and J by 4 bases, with 6 bases between them. The CDR3 sequence is 12 residues long. The germline V gene has CDR1 KGHSH and CDR2 LQKENI. The CDR3 protein is CASSPTGETQYF. DNA of the CDR3: TGTGCCAGCTCACCTACTGGAGAGACCCAGTACTTC.

V is TRBV11-2 and J is TRBJ2-1; D possibly corresponds to TRBD2 (5 bases). Germline CDR1 SGHAT, CDR2 FQNNGV. This CDR3 contains 15 residues. Trimming took 1 base from V and 5 from J, leaving 12 bases between them. In nucleotides, the CDR3 is TGTGCCAGCAGCTTAGGGACCCGGGGAGACAATGAGCAGTTCTTC. It yields the protein CASSLGTRGDNEQFF.

The genes are TRBV12-3 or TRBV12-4 and TRBJ2-1; no reliable D call. The CDR3 consists of 14 residues. V gave up 0 bases and J gave up 7 bases, with 10 bases separating them. CDR3 in DNA: TGTGCCAGCAGTTTAGCTACCGGGCAAAATGAGCAGTTCTTC. This gives the protein CASSLATGQNEQFF.

V usage is TRBV7-9 and J usage is TRBJ1-2, with 8 bases lining up with TRBD1. CDR3 size: 15 residues. Germline CDR1 and CDR2: SEHNR and FQNEAQ (reference sequence). Trimming cost V 4 bases and J 2 bases; bases outside gene matches: 6. CDR3 sequence: CASSSTGANNYGYTF. The CDR3 DNA sequence: TGTGCCAGCAGCTCGACAGGGGCTAACAACTATGGCTACACCTTC.

V is TRBV6-6 and J is TRBJ2-2; D gene unclear. Germline V CDR1 and CDR2: MNHNY, SVGAGI (reference sequence). V gave up 7 bases and J gave up 5 bases, with 14 bases separating them. This CDR3 has 14 residues. CDR3 region: CASTQSPRTGELFF. The CDR3 DNA is TGTGCCAGCACTCAGTCCCCACGGACCGGGGAGCTGTTTTTT.

The V gene is TRBV20-1, the J gene TRBJ2-5; TRBD2 might be the D (6 bases). Germline lookup yields CDR1 DFQATT and CDR2 SNEGSKA (reference sequence). CDR3 length: 13 residues. Trimming stripped 5 bases from V and 5 bases from J, with 15 bases between. Here the CDR3 DNA reads TGCAGTGCTCGCCGGGACTTCCAGGAGACCCAGTACTTC. Residues: CSARRDFQETQYF.

V usage is TRBV6-1 and J usage is TRBJ2-5; the match to TRBD2 covers 8 bases. CDR1 and CDR2 (germline): MNHNS, SASEGT. CDR3 size: 13 residues. V was pared by 11 bases and J by 1 base, with 6 bases of the junction left unmatched. The CDR3 here is CAARTSGQETQYF. CDR3 bases: TGTGCCGCCCGAACTAGCGGCCAAGAGACCCAGTACTTC.

V and J are TRBV3-1 and TRBJ2-3; D remains unclear. Per germline, CDR1 LGHDT and CDR2 YNNKEL (reference sequence). The V end lost 1 base, the J end lost 1 base, and 6 bases lay between the germline ends. CDR3 length: 14 amino acids. This CDR3 is CASSQVLRTDTQYF. The CDR3 DNA reads as TGTGCCAGCAGCCAAGTCCTCCGCACAGATACGCAGTATTTT.

Written as DNA, the CDR3 is TGTGCCAGCAGTTTAAGCAGGGCGCTGGGGGAGACCCAGTACTTC. This encodes CASSLSRALGETQYF. This rearrangement joins TRBV27 to TRBJ2-5; D perhaps matches TRBD1 (5 bases). V was trimmed by 2 bases and J by 5 bases, leaving 15 bases between them. The length of the CDR3 is 15 residues. From germline, CDR1 is MNHEY and CDR2 SMNVEV (reference sequence).

The chain recombines TRBV29-1 with TRBJ1-4; TRBD1 matches at 7 bases. The V gene end was trimmed by 6 bases and the J gene end by 7 bases; junction bases not matched to a gene: 11. The CDR3 contains 14 residues. Germline V gene lookup returns CDR1 SQVTM and CDR2 ANQGSEA. Written as DNA, the CDR3 is TGCAGCGTCCGGGACCGGGGACAGATTGAAAAACTGTTTTTT. Its protein is CSVRDRGQIEKLFF. The variable domain in full, with the rest retrieved from reference TRBV29-1 and TRBJ1-4, is SAVISQKPSRDICQRGTSLTIQCQVDSQVTMMFWYRQQPGQSLTLIATANQGSEATYESGFVIDKFPISRPNLTFSTLTVSNMSPEDSSIYLCSVRDRGQIEKLFFGSGTQLSVL.

V is TRBV20-1 and J is TRBJ1-4; the D is unclear. This CDR3 is 13 amino acids long. Trimming cost V 1 base and J 8 bases, with 11 bases left between them. CDR1 and CDR2 from the germline V gene are DFQATT and SNEGSKA (reference sequence). CDR3 protein: CSARVQGREKLFF. The CDR3 bases are TGCAGTGCTAGAGTCCAAGGCCGCGAAAAACTGTTTTTT.

This chain uses TRBV9 with TRBJ2-2; 9 positions match TRBD1. The CDR3 runs 16 residues. Germline lookup yields CDR1 SGDLS and CDR2 YYNGEE. Trimming at V came to 3 bases and at J to 0 bases, leaving 3 bases not matched to a gene. CDR3 region: CASSGGTGPNTGELFF. CDR3 nucleotide sequence: TGTGCCAGCAGCGGGGGGACAGGGCCGAACACCGGGGAGCTGTTTTTT.

This clonotype showed up just once. The chain joins TRBV3-1 to TRBJ1-4; 11 positions match TRBD1. The V and J ends lost 1 base and 7 bases, in that order; junction bases with no gene match: 2. Germline V gives CDR1 LGHDT, CDR2 YNNKEL (reference sequence). The CDR3 runs to 15 residues. The CDR3 sequence: CASSQGTGGGEKLFF. DNA for the CDR3: TGTGCCAGCAGCCAAGGGACAGGGGGCGGTGAAAAACTGTTTTTT.